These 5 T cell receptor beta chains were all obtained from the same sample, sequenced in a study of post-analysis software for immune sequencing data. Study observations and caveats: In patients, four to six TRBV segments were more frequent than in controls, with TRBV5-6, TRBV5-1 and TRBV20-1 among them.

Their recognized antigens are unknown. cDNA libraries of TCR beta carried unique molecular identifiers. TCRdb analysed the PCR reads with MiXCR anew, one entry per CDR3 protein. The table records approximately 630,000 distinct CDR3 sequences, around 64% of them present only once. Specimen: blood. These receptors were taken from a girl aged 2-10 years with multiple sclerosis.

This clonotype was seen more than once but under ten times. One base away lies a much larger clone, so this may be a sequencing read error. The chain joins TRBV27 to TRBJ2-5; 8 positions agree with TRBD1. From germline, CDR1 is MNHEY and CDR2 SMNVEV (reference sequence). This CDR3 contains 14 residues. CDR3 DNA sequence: TGTGCCAGCAGTTTGACAGGGGTTGGAGAGGCCCAGTACTTC. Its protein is CASSLTGVGEAQYF.

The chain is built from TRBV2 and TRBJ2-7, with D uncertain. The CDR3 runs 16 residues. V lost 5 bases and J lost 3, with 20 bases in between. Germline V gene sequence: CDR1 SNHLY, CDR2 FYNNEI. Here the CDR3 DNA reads TGTGCCAGCAGTTCAAACGCCCCCAGGTTGGGCTACGAGCAGTACTTC. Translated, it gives CASSSNAPRLGYEQYF.

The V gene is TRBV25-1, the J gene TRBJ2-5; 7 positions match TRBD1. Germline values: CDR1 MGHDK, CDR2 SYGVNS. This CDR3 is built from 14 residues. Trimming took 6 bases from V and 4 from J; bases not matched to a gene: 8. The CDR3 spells CASRGTGEGETQYF. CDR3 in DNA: TGTGCCAGCAGGGGAACAGGGGAAGGAGAGACCCAGTACTTC.

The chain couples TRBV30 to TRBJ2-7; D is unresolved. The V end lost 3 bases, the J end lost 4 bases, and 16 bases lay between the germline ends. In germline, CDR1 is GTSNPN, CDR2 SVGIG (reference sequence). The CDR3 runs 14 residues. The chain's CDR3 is CAWRTLRGPYEQYF. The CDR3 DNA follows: TGTGCCTGGAGAACGCTTCGCGGTCCATACGAGCAGTACTTC.

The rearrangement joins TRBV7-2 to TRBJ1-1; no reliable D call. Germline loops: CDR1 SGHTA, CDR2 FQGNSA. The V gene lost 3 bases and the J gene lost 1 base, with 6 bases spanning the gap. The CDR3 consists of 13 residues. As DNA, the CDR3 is TGTGCCAGCAGCTTTGCAGAGAACACTGAAGCTTTCTTT. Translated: CASSFAENTEAFF.